This T cell receptor beta chain was sequenced during a study of human T cells and chemical hapten exposure. This CDR3 has 17 amino acids. The sample's time point: pre-sensitization, week 0. The treatment: therapeutic diphenylcyclopropenone sensitization with weekly scalp DPC. Participating donors were patients with alopecia, aged 18 to 70 years, considered appropriate candidates for DPC. Sequencing started from total RNA isolated from unfractionated whole blood. A single record per CDR3 protein comes from TCRdb applying MiXCR to the RACE reads. In the table there are about 180,000 distinct CDR3 sequences, almost 30% of which are singletons.

This chain uses TRBV21-1 with TRBJ2-1; the table calls TRBD2, which could not be checked here. TRBV21-1 is designated a pseudogene. This sequence originates from a woman in her twenties or thirties with alopecia areata. Some clones in this sample may be carry-over from other donors' samples. The sample in question was whole blood, obtained in connection with sensitization to the hapten diphenylcyclopropenone (DPC). The CDR3 spells CASSKDVKRESYNEQFF. CDR3 in DNA: TGTGCCAGCAGCAAAGATGTCAAGCGGGAATCTTACAATGAGCAGTTCTTC.